This is a list of T cell receptor beta chains from one sample in a study of cytomegalovirus exposure and HLA in healthy donors. Measured with immunoSEQ multiplex PCR; TCRdb has only the in-frame clones, and not every one. The data contain 100,000 to 150,000 clones, more than 75% of them singletons. The material sequenced was PBMCs. The receptor set was obtained from a female donor in good health and CMV-seronegative. CDR3s include the opening cysteine and the closing phenylalanine or tryptophan. D genes are given only for firm matches. The size field is filled for only some rows; it gives once, few, many or a size class.

v_call	cdr3_length	d_call	j_call	clone_size	cdr3_nt	cdr3_aa
TRBV2	14	-	TRBJ2-3	-	TGTGCCAGCATCGTGGTACAGTCCACAGATACGCAGTATTTT	CASIVVQSTDTQYF
TRBV23-1	17	-	TRBJ2-7	-	TGCGCCAGCAGTCAACAATCGCTTGAGAGATTCTCGTACGAGCAGTACTTC	CASSQQSLERFSYEQYF
TRBV5-1	13	TRBD1	TRBJ1-2	once	TGCGCCAGCAGCGGAGGGACAGGGCACGGCTACACCTTC	CASSGGTGHGYTF
TRBV23-1	14	TRBD2	TRBJ2-2	-	TGCGCCAGCAGTCGATCGGGAGGCAACGGGGAGCTGTTTTTT	CASSRSGGNGELFF
TRBV2	9	-	TRBJ2-5	-	TGTGCCCTACAAGAGACCCAGTACTTC	CALQETQYF
TRBV25-1	16	-	TRBJ1-2	-	TGTGCCAGCAGTGATCAAGGACACCCACCTATCTGTGGCTACACCTTC	CASSDQGHPPICGYTF
TRBV18	15	-	TRBJ2-7	-	TGTGCCAGCTCACCTCTTGACCGGAGCTCCTACGAGCAGTACTTC	CASSPLDRSSYEQYF
TRBV25-1	11	-	TRBJ1-1	few	TGTGCCAGCAGCCAGGGGAATGAAGCTTTCTTT	CASSQGNEAFF
TRBV4-2	15	TRBD2	TRBJ2-7	-	TGTGCCAGCAGCCTACGGACTAGCGGGAGGGTCGAGCAGTACTTC	CASSLRTSGRVEQYF
TRBV4-3	16	TRBD2	TRBJ2-1	-	TGCGCCAGCAGCCAGCCCGGGACTAGTCTCTACAATGAGCAGTTCTTC	CASSQPGTSLYNEQFF
TRBV6-1	16	TRBD2	TRBJ2-3	few	TGTGCCAGCAGTGACACCGGGACTAGCGGGGCAGATACGCAGTATTTT	CASSDTGTSGADTQYF
TRBV7-9	15	TRBD1	TRBJ1-1	once	TGTGCCAGCAGCACCCCGGGACAGAAAAACACTGAAGCTTTCTTT	CASSTPGQKNTEAFF
TRBV7-2	15	TRBD2	TRBJ2-1	-	TGTGCCAGCGGGGGGAGGCTAGCGGGTGTTGGTGAGCAGTTCTTC	CASGGRLAGVGEQFF
TRBV29-1	10	-	TRBJ2-1	-	TGCAGCGTCGTCTACAATGAGCAGTTCTTC	CSVVYNEQFF